The T cell receptor beta chain described here comes from a study of Graves' ophthalmopathy and Graves' hyperthyroidism. The sequenced template was RNA, covering the TCR beta CDR3 region. HTBI-primed RT-PCR formed the first round, and a multiplex PCR formed the second. TCRdb passed the multiplex PCR reads through MiXCR, listing each CDR3 protein once. The sample has around 600,000 distinct CDR3 sequences, roughly 39% seen once. This clonotype was recorded at least ten times. What was sequenced was peripheral blood. The sequence was collected from an adult man with Graves' ophthalmopathy.

The CDR3 bases are TGTGCCAGCAGACCATCGGGCGTCGGCAATCAGCCCCAGCATTTT. As protein: CASRPSGVGNQPQHF. This chain connects TRBV5-6 to TRBJ1-5; no clear D gene. CDR1 and CDR2 (germline): SGHDT, YYEEEE. This CDR3 is built from 15 residues. V lost 5 bases, J lost 2 bases, and 14 bases lay in between.